Given below is one T cell receptor (beta chain) in context. This entry is derived from a study of blood T cell repertoires in COVID-19. Study background: Sites in the United States, Italy and Spain provided acute and convalescent COVID-19 samples.

Some clones are missing from TCRdb's copy, which holds only in-frame ones; the method was immunoSEQ multiplex PCR. In the table there are some 250,000 clones, 70% to 85% of which are singletons. The V segment lost 1 base and the J segment 5 bases; nucleotides outside the gene matches: 6. The CDR3 consists of 16 residues. Germline lookup yields CDR1 LNHNV and CDR2 YYDKDF (reference sequence). Specimen: peripheral blood. The rearrangement joins TRBV15 to TRBJ2-3; 10 bases line up with TRBD2. The sequence came from a woman at least 80 years old with acute or convalescent COVID-19. CDR3 nucleotide sequence: TGTGCCACCAGCAGAGGCAGCGGGAGGGCAAAAGATACGCAGTATTTT. This encodes CATSRGSGRAKDTQYF.